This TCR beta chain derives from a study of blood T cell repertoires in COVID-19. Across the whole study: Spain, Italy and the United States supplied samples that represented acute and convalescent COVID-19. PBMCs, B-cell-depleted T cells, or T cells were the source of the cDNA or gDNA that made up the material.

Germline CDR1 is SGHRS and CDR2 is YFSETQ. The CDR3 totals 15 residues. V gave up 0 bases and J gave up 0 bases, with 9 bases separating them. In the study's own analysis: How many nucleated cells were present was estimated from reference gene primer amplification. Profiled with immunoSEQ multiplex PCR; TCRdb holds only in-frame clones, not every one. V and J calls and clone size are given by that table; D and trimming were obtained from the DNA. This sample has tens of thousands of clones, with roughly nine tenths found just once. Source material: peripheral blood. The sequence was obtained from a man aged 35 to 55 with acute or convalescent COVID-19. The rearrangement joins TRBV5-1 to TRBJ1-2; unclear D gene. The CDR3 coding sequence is TGCGCCAGCAGCTTGGGCGCAATCTCTAACTATGGCTACACCTTC. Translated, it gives CASSLGAISNYGYTF.